A selection of T cell receptor beta chains follows, all from one sample in a study of OX40 agonist ivuxolimab in advanced cancers. Profiled with immunoSEQ multiplex PCR; TCRdb holds only in-frame clones, not every one. Here the sample spans over 70,000 clones, more than 70% being singletons. The sequenced sample was CD4+ or CD8+ T cells sorted from blood, obtained in a trial of the OX40 agonist ivuxolimab. These TCRs come from an adult with an advanced solid tumor such as melanoma, head and neck, liver or kidney cancer. CDR3s include the opening cysteine and the closing phenylalanine or tryptophan. The D gene is left open where the match is weak. Clone size is shown for a subset of rows, as once, few, many or a class of expanded clone.

clone size	D gene	J gene	V gene	CDR3 protein	CDR3 DNA
-	TRBD1	TRBJ1-3	TRBV30	CAWGQGLGNTIYF	TGTGCCTGGGGACAGGGCCTAGGAAACACCATATATTTT
once	TRBD2	TRBJ2-7	TRBV19	CASGAGSGRDHEQYF	TGTGCCAGTGGGGCGGGTAGCGGGAGAGACCACGAGCAGTACTTC
-	-	TRBJ1-3	TRBV29-1	CSVPGSSGNTIYF	TGCAGCGTCCCCGGTTCCTCTGGAAACACCATATATTTT
once	-	TRBJ1-5	TRBV5-1	CASSFDFNQPQHF	TGCGCCAGCAGCTTTGACTTTAATCAGCCCCAGCATTTT
-	TRBD1	TRBJ1-3	TRBV19	CASSLRTGGTSGNTIYF	TGTGCCAGTAGTCTCCGGACAGGGGGCACCTCTGGAAACACCATATATTTT
-	-	TRBJ1-4	TRBV18	CASSPAATNEKLFF	TGTGCCAGCTCACCGGCCGCAACTAATGAAAAACTGTTTTTT
-	TRBD1	TRBJ2-5	TRBV5-1	CASGQGVGSETQYF	TGCGCCAGCGGACAGGGTGTTGGGTCGGAGACCCAGTACTTC
-	-	TRBJ1-1	TRBV19	CASSKKGRATEAFF	TGTGCCAGTAGTAAGAAGGGGAGGGCCACCGAAGCTTTCTTT
-	-	TRBJ2-3	TRBV5-1	CASSLGRGVLTDTQYF	TGCGCCAGCAGCTTAGGCAGGGGGGTCCTCACAGATACGCAGTATTTT
-	TRBD1	TRBJ2-7	TRBV7-8	CASSHPGQGTYEQYF	TGTGCCAGCAGCCACCCGGGACAGGGCACCTACGAGCAGTACTTC
-	-	TRBJ2-5	TRBV18	CASSPQEGQETQYF	TGTGCCAGCTCACCACAAGAGGGACAAGAGACCCAGTACTTC
-	-	TRBJ1-4	TRBV5-1	CASSPAGVLNEKLFF	TGCGCCAGCAGCCCTGCAGGGGTCCTTAATGAAAAACTGTTTTTT
once	TRBD1	TRBJ2-5	TRBV5-1	CASSFTGTGGSRETQYF	TGCGCCAGCAGCTTTACCGGGACAGGGGGGTCAAGAGAGACCCAGTACTTC
-	TRBD1	TRBJ1-1	TRBV19	CASSMREGARAFF	TGTGCCAGTAGTATGCGGGAGGGGGCGCGAGCTTTCTTT
-	-	TRBJ2-3	TRBV29-1	CSVAITDTQYF	TGCAGCGTTGCGATCACAGATACGCAGTATTTT
-	TRBD1	TRBJ2-1	TRBV10-3	CAIRAITGGGDEQFF	TGTGCCATCAGAGCGATAACAGGGGGAGGAGATGAGCAGTTCTTC
-	-	TRBJ2-3	TRBV5-6	CASSSWGGTDTQYF	TGTGCCAGCAGCTCATGGGGGGGCACAGATACGCAGTATTTT